These 9 T cell receptor beta chains share one sample of origin, sequenced in a study of regulatory T cells in long-lasting Graves disease. Construction of TCR beta libraries relied on iRepertoire HTBI primers and on Arm-PCR targeting CDR3 regions. TCRdb reprocessed the multiplex PCR reads with MiXCR, giving one entry per CDR3 protein. The data show 620,000 or so distinct CDR3 sequences, less than 20% seen once. Sample time point: newly diagnosed GD, antithyroid drugs for less than 3 months. RNA from PBMCs was the source of the TCR library. Another study also made use of these data, one on T cells in Graves' hyperthyroidism and ophthalmopathy.

Sample: peripheral blood mononuclear cells (PBMCs), taken at new diagnosis, from a patient treated with antithyroid drugs. The receptors stem from a woman under 40 with Graves disease.

The table lists this clonotype with a few counts. This chain connects TRBV28 to TRBJ1-5; D call uncertain. Germline values: CDR1 MDHEN, CDR2 SYDVKM. V lost 6 bases and J 5 bases, leaving 11 bases between the germline ends. The CDR3 contains 13 residues. The CDR3 here is CASSLQEDQPQHF. The CDR3 coding sequence is TGTGCCAGCAGCCTCCAGGAGGATCAGCCCCAGCATTTT.

This clonotype came up many times. The chain combines TRBV3-1 with TRBJ1-2, with a tentative D call TRBD1 (5 bases). The ends were cut back, 0 bases at V and 8 bases at J, with 10 bases in the middle. The CDR3 covers 13 residues. In germline, CDR1 is LGHDT, CDR2 YNNKEL (reference sequence). Here the CDR3 reads CASSQDLGQGYTF. CDR3 in DNA: TGTGCCAGCAGCCAAGATCTAGGACAAGGCTACACCTTC. Full variable domain (rest looked up from reference TRBV3-1 and TRBJ1-2): DTAVSQTPKYLVTQMGNDKSIKCEQNLGHDTMYWYKQDSKKFLKIMFSYNNKELIINETVPNRFSPKSPDKAHLNLHINSLELGDSAVYFCASSQDLGQGYTFGSGTRLTVV.

This clonotype showed up many times. This sequence joins TRBV11-2 and TRBJ1-5; D is unresolved. The CDR3 extends over 16 amino acids. V shed 1 base and J shed 5 bases, with 15 bases lying between them. Looked up from germline, CDR1 is SGHAT and CDR2 is FQNNGV. CDR3 DNA sequence: TGTGCCAGCAGCTTAGGTCCGGGAAAGGTGTATCAGCCCCAGCATTTT. Translated: CASSLGPGKVYQPQHF.

V is TRBV28 and J is TRBJ2-3; 8 bases line up with TRBD1. Unmatched junction bases numbered 12, after V lost 4 bases and J lost 0 bases. There are 18 residues in the CDR3. Germline loops: CDR1 MDHEN, CDR2 SYDVKM. CDR3 in amino acids: CASSWNPRDRSSTDTQYF. CDR3 DNA: TGTGCCAGCAGTTGGAACCCCCGGGACAGGTCTAGCACAGATACGCAGTATTTT.

This chain links TRBV3-1 with TRBJ2-3, with TRBD2 as a possible D gene (6 bases). CDR3 length: 18 residues. V lost 3 bases to trimming and J lost 1 base, with 20 bases between them. Per the germline V gene, CDR1 is LGHDT and CDR2 is YNNKEL (reference sequence). This chain's CDR3 is CASSHHGSTTGGTDTQYF. As DNA, the CDR3 is TGTGCCAGCAGCCACCATGGGTCGACAACGGGAGGCACAGATACGCAGTATTTT.

This clonotype was observed a few times. The chain joins TRBV20-1 to TRBJ2-3; 13 bases line up with TRBD2. The CDR3 loop spans 16 amino acids. Germline values: CDR1 DFQATT, CDR2 SNEGSKA (reference sequence). J was trimmed by 3 bases and V by 4 bases; bases with no gene match: 7. Written as DNA, the CDR3 is TGCAGTGCTAAGCTAGCACTAGCGGGAGGGACAGATACGCAGTATTTT. Translating it yields CSAKLALAGGTDTQYF.

The rearrangement uses TRBV20-1 and TRBJ2-3, with 11 bases fitting TRBD2. The tail of the sequence fits TRBJ2-5 better, so the J call may be wrong. Germline-derived CDR1 and CDR2 are DFQATT and SNEGSKA (reference sequence). This CDR3 is built from 16 residues. The CDR3 DNA reads as TGCAGTGCTAGTCACAATAGCGGGAGGGGGGGGAGGGCCCAGTACTTC. Its translation: CSASHNSGRGGRAQYF.

This clonotype was detected only a few times. The gene calls are TRBV11-2 and TRBJ2-4, with D possibly matching TRBD1 (6 bases). The V gene lost 1 base and the J gene lost 12 bases, with 13 bases spanning the gap. CDR3 length equals 13 residues. Germline-derived CDR1 and CDR2 are SGHAT and FQNNGV. The CDR3 spells CASSLGAGDAQYF. The DNA of the CDR3 is TGTGCCAGCAGCTTAGGAGCAGGGGACGCTCAGTACTTC.

This clonotype occurred many times. The rearrangement links TRBV12-3 or TRBV12-4 to TRBJ2-7; D uncertain. Deletions cut 5 bases from V and 3 bases from J, with 14 bases between. CDR3 length: 14 amino acids. CDR3 nucleotide sequence: TGTGCCAGCAGTCATAGTCGACAAGACTACGAGCAGTACTTC. It translates to CASSHSRQDYEQYF.